The rows below give T cell receptor beta chains drawn from one sample of a study of blood T cell repertoires in COVID-19. The assay was immunoSEQ multiplex PCR, and TCRdb's table has in-frame clones only and misses some. The sample has about half a million clones, 89% seen once; the top ten hold around 0.92%. Sequencing was carried out using peripheral blood. The receptors come from a young man with COVID-19, enrolled during active disease. Both conserved end residues are part of each CDR3. Each record gives: D gene, J gene, V gene, clone size, CDR3 protein, CDR3 DNA. D genes are given only for firm matches. Clone size appears in some rows only: once, few, many, or a class for an expanded clone.

TRBD2	TRBJ2-2	TRBV6-5	once	CASRAGTSSTGELFF	TGTGCCAGCAGAGCCGGGACTAGCAGTACCGGGGAGCTGTTTTTT
TRBD2	TRBJ2-5	TRBV4-1	NA	CASSQEVRGRETQYF	TGCGCCAGCAGCCAAGAAGTACGCGGGAGGGAGACCCAGTACTTC
NA	TRBJ2-1	TRBV5-6	NA	CASSLVGVGNEQFF	TGTGCCAGCAGCTTGGTCGGGGTAGGTAATGAGCAGTTCTTC
NA	TRBJ1-2	TRBV19	NA	CASNPGPQRNYGYTF	TGTGCCAGTAACCCCGGTCCCCAGAGGAACTATGGCTACACCTTC
TRBD1	TRBJ2-7	TRBV4-2	NA	CASSQGGGQGYEQYF	TGTGCCAGCAGCCAAGGGGGGGGACAGGGCTACGAGCAGTACTTC
NA	TRBJ1-1	TRBV7-6	once	CASSLGGGGNTEAFF	TGTGCCAGCAGCTTAGGGGGGGGTGGTAACACTGAAGCTTTCTTT
TRBD2	TRBJ2-7	TRBV2	NA	CASRGPSGSSDEQYF	TGTGCCAGCAGGGGCCCTAGCGGGAGTTCCGACGAGCAGTACTTC
NA	TRBJ1-2	TRBV19	NA	CASSSHIGQYGYTF	TGTGCCAGTAGTTCCCACATTGGCCAATATGGCTACACCTTC
NA	TRBJ2-2	TRBV7-9	NA	CASSLEIGGKNTGELFF	TGTGCCAGCAGCTTAGAAATCGGCGGAAAGAACACCGGGGAGCTGTTTTTT
NA	TRBJ2-3	TRBV19	NA	CASSPGDVGFGDTQYF	TGTGCCAGTAGCCCGGGAGACGTGGGGTTTGGAGATACGCAGTATTTT
TRBD2	TRBJ2-1	TRBV27	once	CASSPGPSRGFSYNEQFF	TGTGCCAGCAGTCCCGGGCCTTCGCGGGGGTTCTCCTACAATGAGCAGTTCTTC
TRBD2	TRBJ2-3	TRBV19	NA	CASSSSGWGADTQYF	TGTGCCAGTAGCTCTAGCGGTTGGGGGGCAGATACGCAGTATTTT
TRBD1	TRBJ2-7	TRBV12-3/TRBV12-4	NA	CASSRDRGCYF	TGTGCCAGCAGCCGAGACAGGGGGTGCTACTTC
NA	TRBJ2-7	TRBV25-1	NA	CASSEAGTEGEQYF	TGTGCCAGCAGTGAGGCGGGAACCGAGGGGGAGCAGTACTTC
NA	TRBJ2-3	TRBV25-1	NA	CASSGYGSLADTQYF	TGTGCCAGCAGCGGGTATGGGTCCCTCGCAGATACGCAGTATTTT
NA	TRBJ2-2	TRBV6-5	NA	CASSYSSSWGELFF	TGTGCCAGCAGTTACTCGAGCTCATGGGGGGAGCTGTTTTTT
NA	TRBJ2-1	TRBV11-3	NA	CASSFPSPYNEQFF	TGTGCCAGCAGCTTCCCTAGCCCCTACAATGAGCAGTTCTTC
NA	TRBJ2-7	TRBV11-3	once	CASSPELGAYEQYF	TGTGCCAGCAGCCCGGAGCTGGGAGCCTACGAGCAGTACTTC
NA	TRBJ1-1	TRBV19	NA	CASTPGPMNTEAFF	TGTGCCAGTACCCCAGGCCCGATGAACACTGAAGCTTTCTTT
TRBD1	TRBJ2-1	TRBV11-2	NA	CASSFKQGSYNEQFF	TGTGCCAGCAGCTTCAAACAGGGGTCCTACAATGAGCAGTTCTTC
TRBD2	TRBJ2-3	TRBV18	NA	CASRPTSGRWDTQYF	TGTGCCAGCAGACCGACTAGCGGGCGGTGGGATACGCAGTATTTT
TRBD2	TRBJ2-1	TRBV13	NA	CASSLPSGQDNEQFF	TGTGCCAGCAGCTTACCTAGCGGGCAAGACAATGAGCAGTTCTTC
TRBD1	TRBJ2-7	TRBV5-8	NA	CASSLAQGASYEQYF	TGTGCCAGCAGCTTGGCTCAGGGGGCTTCCTACGAGCAGTACTTC
TRBD2	TRBJ2-4	TRBV18	NA	CASSPALAGDWAKNIQYF	TGTGCCAGCTCACCGGCGCTAGCGGGAGACTGGGCCAAAAACATTCAGTACTTC
TRBD2	TRBJ2-1	TRBV7-2	NA	CASSLFYSGSSYNEQFF	TGTGCCAGCAGCTTATTTTATAGCGGGAGCTCCTACAATGAGCAGTTCTTC
TRBD2	TRBJ2-3	TRBV5-1	few	CASSFGGGGPDTQYF	TGCGCCAGCAGCTTTGGCGGGGGGGGCCCCGATACGCAGTATTTT
TRBD1	TRBJ1-4	TRBV7-7	NA	CASSLGTGTGVEKLFF	TGTGCCAGCAGCTTAGGTACCGGGACAGGCGTGGAAAAACTGTTTTTT
NA	TRBJ2-7	TRBV30	NA	CAWRRLPGVYEQYF	TGTGCCTGGAGAAGACTCCCCGGGGTGTACGAGCAGTACTTC